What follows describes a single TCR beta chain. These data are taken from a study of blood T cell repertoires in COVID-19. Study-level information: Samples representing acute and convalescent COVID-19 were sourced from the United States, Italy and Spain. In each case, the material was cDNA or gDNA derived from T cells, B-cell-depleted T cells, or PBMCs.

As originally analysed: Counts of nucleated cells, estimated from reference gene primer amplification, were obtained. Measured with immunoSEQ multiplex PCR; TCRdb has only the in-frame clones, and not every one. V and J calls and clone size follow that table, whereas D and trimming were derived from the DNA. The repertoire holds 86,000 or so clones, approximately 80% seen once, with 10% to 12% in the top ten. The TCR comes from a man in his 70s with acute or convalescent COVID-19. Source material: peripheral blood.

The CDR3 protein is CASSLAAGPQNEKLFF. In nucleotides, the CDR3 is TGTGCCAGCAGCTTAGCGGCGGGGCCGCAGAATGAAAAACTGTTTTTT. This chain uses TRBV7-9 with TRBJ1-4; D perhaps matches TRBD1 (5 bases). The CDR3 is made up of 16 amino acids. Trimming removed 0 bases at V and 5 bases at J, with 13 bases between. Germline CDR1 SEHNR, CDR2 FQNEAQ (reference sequence).